The text below deals with one TCR beta chain. Its antigen is as yet unknown. CDR1 is SEHNR and CDR2 is FQNEAQ in the germline V gene (reference sequence). V shed 2 bases and J shed 1 base, with 11 bases lying between them. CDR3 length: 16 residues. The sample belongs to a study of vaccination and CD4 T cells after COVID-19. About the research overall: A vaccine, either BNT162b2 or mRNA-1273, was given to participants in two doses.

Cultured CD4+ T cell DNA was sequenced using the Oncomine TCR Beta short-read assay. One entry per CDR3 protein results from TCRdb running MiXCR on the PCR reads. The data contain 20,000 to 25,000 distinct CDR3 sequences, about three quarters of them singletons. Treatment in this sample: roughly 11-day PBMC culture with coronavirus spike peptide pools or control peptides (ViraFEST assay). This receptor was obtained from a human donor who had recovered from COVID-19. The rearrangement joins TRBV7-9 to TRBJ2-2; D could derive from TRBD1 or TRBD2 (5 bases each). The material sequenced was CD4+ T cells from blood, cultured in vitro. CDR3 nucleotides: TGTGCCAGCAGCTTAAGAGGGGCGCTGAACACCGGGGAGCTGTTTTTT. It specifies CASSLRGALNTGELFF.